This entry concerns a single T cell receptor (beta chain). Profiled with immunoSEQ multiplex PCR; TCRdb holds only in-frame clones, not every one. The sample lists about 200,000 clones, nearly 90% occurring once. V dropped 4 bases and J dropped 5; count of bases not matched to a gene: 3. Germline CDR1 SGHDN, CDR2 FVKESK. The CDR3 runs 15 residues. This entry comes from a study of blood T cell repertoires in COVID-19. The sequenced sample consisted of peripheral blood. The V call is TRBV14, the J call TRBJ1-6; the match to TRBD1 covers 9 bases. This sequence originates from a man aged 60 to 69 with active or convalescent COVID-19. In DNA form, the CDR3 reads TGTGCCAGCAGCCGGGACAGGGCTAATAATTCACCCCTCCACTTT. Translated, it gives CASSRDRANNSPLHF. Variable domain in full (rest from reference TRBV14 and TRBJ1-6): EAGVTQFPSHSVIEKGQTVTLRCDPISGHDNLYWYRRVMGKEIKFLLHFVKESKQDESGMPNNRFLAERTGGTYSTLKVQPAELEDSGVYFCASSRDRANNSPLHFGNGTRLTVT.